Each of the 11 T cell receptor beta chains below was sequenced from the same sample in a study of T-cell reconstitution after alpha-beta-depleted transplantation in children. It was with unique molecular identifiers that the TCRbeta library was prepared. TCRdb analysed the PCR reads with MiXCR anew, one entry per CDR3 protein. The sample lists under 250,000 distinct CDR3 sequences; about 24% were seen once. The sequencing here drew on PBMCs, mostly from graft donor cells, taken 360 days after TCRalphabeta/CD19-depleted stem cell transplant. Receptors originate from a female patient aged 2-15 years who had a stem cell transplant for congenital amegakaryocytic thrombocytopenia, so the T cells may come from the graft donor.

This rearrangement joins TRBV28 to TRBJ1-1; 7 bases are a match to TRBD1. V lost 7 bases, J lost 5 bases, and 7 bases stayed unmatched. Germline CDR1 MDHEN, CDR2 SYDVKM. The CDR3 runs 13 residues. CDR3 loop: CASTTKGATEAFF. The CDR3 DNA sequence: TGTGCCAGCACCACAAAGGGGGCTACTGAAGCTTTCTTT.

CDR3: CASSRPGHYGYTF. The CDR3 coding sequence is TGTGCCAGCAGTCGTCCAGGCCACTATGGCTACACCTTC. The J gene is TRBJ1-2, the V gene TRBV6-1; no firm D call. In germline, CDR1 is MNHNS, CDR2 SASEGT. The CDR3 length is 13 residues. V lost 5 bases and J lost 3, with 10 bases in between.

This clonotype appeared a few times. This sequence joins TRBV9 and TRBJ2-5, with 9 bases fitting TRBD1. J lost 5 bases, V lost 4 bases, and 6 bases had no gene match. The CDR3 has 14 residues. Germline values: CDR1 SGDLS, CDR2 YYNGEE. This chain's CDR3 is CASSPGTGSETQYF. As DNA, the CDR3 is TGTGCCAGCAGCCCCGGGACAGGGAGCGAGACCCAGTACTTC.

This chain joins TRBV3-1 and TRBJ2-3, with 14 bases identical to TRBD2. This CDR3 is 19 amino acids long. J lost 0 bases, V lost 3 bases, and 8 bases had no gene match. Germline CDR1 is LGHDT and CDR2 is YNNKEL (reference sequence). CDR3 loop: CASSHGLAGGIFSTDTQYF. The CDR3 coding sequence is TGTGCCAGCAGCCACGGACTAGCGGGGGGAATATTTAGCACAGATACGCAGTATTTT.

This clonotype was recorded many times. In nucleotides, the CDR3 is TGTGCCAGCAGGCCGACTGGACAGGAAAAACTGTTTTTT. It is translated as CASRPTGQEKLFF. V usage is TRBV3-1 and J usage is TRBJ1-4, with TRBD1 as a possible D gene (6 bases). Germline CDR1 reads LGHDT; CDR2 reads YNNKEL (reference sequence). The CDR3 is 13 amino acids. Trimming cost V 6 bases and J 8 bases, with 13 bases left between them.

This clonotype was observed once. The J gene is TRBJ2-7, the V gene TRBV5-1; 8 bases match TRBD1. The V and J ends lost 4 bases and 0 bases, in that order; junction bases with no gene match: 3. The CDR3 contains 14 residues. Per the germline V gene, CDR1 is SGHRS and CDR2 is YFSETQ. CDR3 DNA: TGCGCCAGCAGCGTCGACAGGGGCTCCTACGAGCAGTACTTC. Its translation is CASSVDRGSYEQYF.

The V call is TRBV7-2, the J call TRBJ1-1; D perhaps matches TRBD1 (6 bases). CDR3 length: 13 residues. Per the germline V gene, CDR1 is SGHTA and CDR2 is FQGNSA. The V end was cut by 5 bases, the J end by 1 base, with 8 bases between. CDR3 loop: CASSIQGNTEAFF. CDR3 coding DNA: TGTGCCAGCAGCATACAGGGGAACACTGAAGCTTTCTTT.

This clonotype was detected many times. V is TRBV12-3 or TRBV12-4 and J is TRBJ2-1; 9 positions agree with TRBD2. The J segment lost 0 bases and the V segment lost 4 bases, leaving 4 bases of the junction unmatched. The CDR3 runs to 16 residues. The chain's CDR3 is CASSWAGGGSYNEQFF. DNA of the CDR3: TGTGCCAGCAGTTGGGCGGGAGGGGGCTCCTACAATGAGCAGTTCTTC.

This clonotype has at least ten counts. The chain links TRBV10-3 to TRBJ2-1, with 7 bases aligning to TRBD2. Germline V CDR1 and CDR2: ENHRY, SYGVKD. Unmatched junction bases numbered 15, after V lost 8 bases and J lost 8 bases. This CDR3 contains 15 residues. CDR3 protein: CAIGSSGPGGYEQFF. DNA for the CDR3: TGTGCCATCGGGTCTAGCGGACCCGGAGGTTATGAGCAGTTCTTC.

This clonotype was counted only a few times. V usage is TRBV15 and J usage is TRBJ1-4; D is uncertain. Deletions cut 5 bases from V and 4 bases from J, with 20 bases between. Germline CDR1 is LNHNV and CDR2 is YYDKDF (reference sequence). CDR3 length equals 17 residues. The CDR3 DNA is TGTGCCACCAGCCCATCGCCGCAGTCTGTTAGTAATGAAAAACTGTTTTTT. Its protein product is CATSPSPQSVSNEKLFF.

This CDR3 reads CSVANRGTRTDTQYF. DNA for the CDR3: TGCAGCGTGGCTAACAGGGGAACGCGTACAGATACGCAGTATTTT. This sequence joins TRBV29-1 and TRBJ2-3, with TRBD1 identical over 7 bases. Germline CDR1 is SQVTM and CDR2 is ANQGSEA. CDR3 length: 15 amino acids. With 6 bases clipped from V and 3 bases from J, the junction kept 12 bases outside the gene matches.